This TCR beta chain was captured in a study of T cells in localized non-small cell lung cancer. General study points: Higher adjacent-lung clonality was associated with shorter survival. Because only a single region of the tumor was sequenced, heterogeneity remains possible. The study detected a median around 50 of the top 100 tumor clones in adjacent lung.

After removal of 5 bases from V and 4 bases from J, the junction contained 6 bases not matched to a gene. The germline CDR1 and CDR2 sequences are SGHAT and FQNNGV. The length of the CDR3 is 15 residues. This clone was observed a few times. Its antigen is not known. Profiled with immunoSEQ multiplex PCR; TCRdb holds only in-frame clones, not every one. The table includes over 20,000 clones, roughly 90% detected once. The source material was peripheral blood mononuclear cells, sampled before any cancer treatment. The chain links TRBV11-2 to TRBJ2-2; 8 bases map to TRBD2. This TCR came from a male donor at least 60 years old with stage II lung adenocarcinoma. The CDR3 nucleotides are TGTGCCAGCAGCAGCGGAGCGGGAGTCACCGGGGAGCTGTTTTTT. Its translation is CASSSGAGVTGELFF.